The T cell receptor beta chain described here comes from a study of vaccination and CD4 T cells after COVID-19. Study as a whole: Diagnosis preceded the drawing of post-COVID samples by a median roughly 96 days (range 35 to 161). Overlapping SARS-CoV-2, HCoV-NL63, HCoV-OC43 and HCoV-229E spike peptides stimulated the cells. In the control cultures, a CEFX pool, an HIV-1 Nef pool, or no peptide was supplied.

The Oncomine TCR Beta short-read assay sequenced DNA from cultured CD4+ T cells. The authors extracted genomic DNA from cultured CD4+ T cells. MiXCR, applied by TCRdb to the PCR reads, yields one record per CDR3 protein. The data show 9,900 or so distinct CDR3 sequences, 25% to 35% seen once. Remarks on this clonotype: The antigen is not known.

The V segment lost 1 base and the J segment 6 bases; nucleotides outside the gene matches: 6. From germline, CDR1 is MNHEY and CDR2 SMNVEV (reference sequence). This CDR3 is 15 amino acids long. Sample treatment: roughly 11-day PBMC culture with coronavirus spike peptide pools or control peptides (ViraFEST assay). CD4+ T cells that came from the unexposed donor were collected before the COVID-19 pandemic (2011-2018). Cultures got half-medium changes with IL-2 on days 3 and 7. Sequences were obtained from CD4+ T cells from blood, cultured in vitro. The rearrangement links TRBV27 to TRBJ2-1, with 7 positions matching TRBD2. This TCR was sampled from a human donor in good health. The CDR3 sequence: CASSLLRAGSNEQFF. DNA of the CDR3: TGTGCCAGCAGTTTATTGCGAGCGGGGTCCAATGAGCAGTTCTTC.